The next 21 T cell receptor beta chains were all read from a single sample in a study of T-cell reconstitution after alpha-beta-depleted transplantation in children. Preparation of the TCRbeta library used unique molecular identifiers. From the PCR reads, TCRdb called clonotypes with MiXCR, one entry per CDR3 protein. The sample carries a few hundred thousand distinct CDR3 sequences, 25% to 30% recorded once. This specimen was PBMCs, taken before TCRalphabeta/CD19-depleted stem cell transplant. The receptor set was obtained from a boy less than two years old with Wiskott-Aldrich syndrome, due to receive a stem cell transplant.

This clonotype was seen only a few times. This sequence joins TRBV29-1 and TRBJ2-5; no clear D gene. Deletions cut 4 bases from V and 5 bases from J, with 11 bases between. CDR3 length equals 12 residues. The germline gives CDR1 SQVTM, CDR2 ANQGSEA. CDR3 region: CSVGWGKETQYF. For the CDR3, the DNA is TGCAGCGTTGGTTGGGGAAAGGAGACCCAGTACTTC.

J is TRBJ2-5 and V is TRBV5-6; D is undetermined. V was shortened by 0 bases and J by 2 bases, with 11 bases between the two germline ends. Germline V gene sequence: CDR1 SGHDT, CDR2 YYEEEE. The CDR3 totals 15 residues. The CDR3 protein is CASSLGPGAQETQYF. The CDR3 nucleotides read TGTGCCAGCAGCTTGGGACCGGGCGCACAAGAGACCCAGTACTTC.

This rearrangement joins TRBV3-1 to TRBJ1-5; D not resolved. Trimming cost V 0 bases and J 1 base, with 7 bases left between them. The CDR3 spans 15 residues. The germline CDR1 and CDR2 sequences are LGHDT and YNNKEL (reference sequence). The CDR3 spells CASSQDPDSNQPQHF. DNA of the CDR3: TGTGCCAGCAGCCAAGATCCGGACAGCAATCAGCCCCAGCATTTT. Variable domain in full (rest from reference TRBV3-1 and TRBJ1-5): DTAVSQTPKYLVTQMGNDKSIKCEQNLGHDTMYWYKQDSKKFLKIMFSYNNKELIINETVPNRFSPKSPDKAHLNLHINSLELGDSAVYFCASSQDPDSNQPQHFGDGTRLSIL.

This sequence joins TRBV20-1 and TRBJ1-5; 7 nucleotides align to TRBD1. The V gene's germline CDR1 is DFQATT and CDR2 SNEGSKA (reference sequence). CDR3 length: 14 amino acids. The trim removed 3 bases at V and 7 bases at J, leaving 9 bases unmatched. The CDR3 reads CSASRETGEQPQHF. DNA for the CDR3: TGCAGTGCTAGTAGGGAAACAGGGGAACAGCCCCAGCATTTT.

Concerning this clonotype itself: An end of the junction differs from the germline gene, which may be a read error. V usage is TRBV12-3 or TRBV12-4 and J usage is TRBJ2-5; 9 bases agree with TRBD1. The CDR3 sequence is 14 residues long. The DNA of the CDR3 is TGTGCCTGCAGTCGGGACAGGGCGAGGGAGACCCAGTACTTC. This encodes CACSRDRARETQYF.

There are a few counts of this clonotype. The rearrangement joins TRBV4-2 to TRBJ2-5; 13 nucleotides agree with TRBD2. CDR3 length: 19 amino acids. J gave up 5 bases and V 5 bases, and 17 bases lay outside the gene matches. The germline CDR1 and CDR2 sequences are LGHNA and YNFKEQ. CDR3 region: CASSAPPGTSGILLETQYF. CDR3 nucleotides: TGTGCCAGCAGCGCCCCACCAGGGACTAGCGGGATCTTGTTGGAGACCCAGTACTTC.

The J gene is TRBJ2-6, the V gene TRBV21-1; the D call TRBD1 from the table was never checked on the DNA. TRBV21-1 is annotated as a pseudogene. The CDR3 has 17 residues. The CDR3 DNA reads TGTGCCAGCAGCAATAAACAGGGGGCGCACGGGGCCAACGTCCTGACTTTC. Translating it yields CASSNKQGAHGANVLTF.

V is TRBV5-1 and J is TRBJ2-7; D might be TRBD2 (7 bases). V lost 7 bases and J lost 2, with 16 bases in between. The CDR3 runs to 14 residues. The germline CDR1 and CDR2 sequences are SGHRS and YFSETQ. The CDR3: CASAVGGQTYEQYF. CDR3 DNA sequence: TGCGCCAGCGCGGTCGGGGGGCAAACCTACGAGCAGTACTTC.

The chain carries TRBV11-2 and TRBJ2-1; D not certain. The CDR3 is made up of 14 amino acids. CDR1 SGHAT and CDR2 FQNNGV come from the germline V gene. The germline V and J ends were trimmed by 3 bases and 8 bases, with 14 bases remaining between them. Here the CDR3 DNA reads TGTGCCAGCAGCTTCTCCCCTGGATTATATGAGCAGTTCTTC. It encodes CASSFSPGLYEQFF.

The sample holds a few counts of this clonotype. This rearrangement joins TRBV4-1 to TRBJ2-7; TRBD2 matches at 10 bases. Trimming at V came to 2 bases and at J to 4 bases, leaving 14 bases not matched to a gene. Germline CDR1 reads MGHRA; CDR2 reads YSYEKL. CDR3 length: 18 residues. In nucleotides, the CDR3 is TGCGCCAGCAGCCAACATAATCGGGCTAGCGGGAGTTTTTACGAGCAGTACTTC. Residues: CASSQHNRASGSFYEQYF.

This clonotype has only a few counts. The chain has TRBV5-1 and TRBJ2-7; 10 bases map to TRBD1. Trimming at V came to 4 bases and at J to 5 bases, leaving 18 bases not matched to a gene. The length of the CDR3 is 18 residues. The germline V gene encodes CDR1 SGHRS and CDR2 YFSETQ. Here the CDR3 reads CASSPFPSPGQGFDEQYF. The CDR3 DNA is TGCGCCAGCAGCCCATTCCCCTCTCCGGGACAGGGGTTCGACGAGCAGTACTTC.

The gene calls are TRBV5-1 and TRBJ2-4, with D perhaps TRBD1 (7 bases). In germline, CDR1 is SGHRS, CDR2 YFSETQ. This CDR3 contains 15 residues. Trimming left V 0 bases short and J 7 bases short, with 14 bases between. CDR3 sequence reads: CASSLADRAGNIQYF. As DNA, the CDR3 is TGCGCCAGCAGCTTGGCCGACAGGGCGGGGAACATTCAGTACTTC.

This chain uses TRBV4-1 with TRBJ2-7; a possible D gene is TRBD2 (5 bases). The CDR3 spans 15 residues. In germline, CDR1 is MGHRA, CDR2 YSYEKL. With 1 base removed from V and 0 bases from J, the gap between germline ends came to 10 bases. CDR3 in amino acids: CASSQVAGSSYEQYF. CDR3 DNA: TGCGCCAGCAGCCAAGTCGCGGGCTCCTCCTACGAGCAGTACTTC.

This chain links TRBV5-5 with TRBJ2-6, with unresolved D. Germline CDR1 and CDR2: SGHKS and YYEKEE (reference sequence). The CDR3 length is 16 residues. Trimming removed 3 bases from V and 1 base from J, with 11 bases in between. CDR3 sequence: CASSYRQISGANVLTF. CDR3 nucleotides: TGTGCCAGCAGCTACCGCCAGATATCTGGGGCCAACGTCCTGACTTTC.

This clonotype was found a few times. The chain has TRBV7-2 and TRBJ1-2; maybe TRBD1 (6 bases). Germline values: CDR1 SGHTA, CDR2 FQGNSA. The CDR3 loop spans 14 amino acids. The V end was cut by 3 bases, the J end by 10 bases, with 18 bases between. The CDR3 sequence is CASSFARGAGDYTF. The DNA of the CDR3 is TGTGCCAGCAGCTTCGCCAGGGGCGCGGGTGACTACACCTTC.

The rearrangement joins TRBV27 to TRBJ2-1; TRBD2 is a possible D gene (6 bases). The V end lost 2 bases, the J end lost 4 bases, and 9 bases lay between the germline ends. This CDR3 spans 14 amino acids. CDR1 and CDR2 from the germline V gene are MNHEY and SMNVEV (reference sequence). CDR3 in DNA: TGTGCCAGCAGTTTAAGACTAGATTACAATGAGCAGTTCTTC. Translating gives CASSLRLDYNEQFF.

The J gene is TRBJ1-2, the V gene TRBV11-1; 9 nucleotides agree with TRBD1. The germline V gene encodes CDR1 SGHAT and CDR2 FQDESV (reference sequence). Unmatched junction bases numbered 11, after V lost 5 bases and J lost 7 bases. This CDR3 is 15 amino acids long. The CDR3 is CASSPPGQGLSGYTF. The CDR3, as DNA: TGTGCCAGCAGCCCACCGGGACAGGGTCTCAGTGGCTACACCTTC.

This clonotype was found once. V usage is TRBV5-1 and J usage is TRBJ2-1, with D perhaps matching TRBD2 (5 bases). The CDR3 runs 15 residues. V lost 4 bases and J lost 9, with 20 bases in between. Germline assignment: CDR1 SGHRS and CDR2 YFSETQ. The CDR3: CASSLIPDSSFEQFF. The CDR3 region has the DNA TGCGCCAGCAGCCTAATCCCGGACTCCTCATTTGAGCAGTTCTTC.

The chain combines TRBV7-8 with TRBJ2-1; 14 bases are shared with TRBD2. This CDR3 has 19 residues. Germline V gene data show CDR1 as SGHVS and CDR2 as FQNEAQ. The V gene end was trimmed by 0 bases and the J gene end by 3 bases; junction bases not matched to a gene: 7. For the CDR3, the DNA is TGTGCCAGCAGCTTAGCCCCCGGGACTAGCGGGGGAAACTACAATGAGCAGTTCTTC. It codes for CASSLAPGTSGGNYNEQFF.

This clonotype was found a few times. CDR3 sequence (DNA): TGCAGCGTTGAACACCTTGAAGCTTTCTTT. Its translation: CSVEHLEAFF. The chain links TRBV29-1 to TRBJ1-1; D unclear. The V end was cut by 2 bases, the J end by 7 bases, with 5 bases between. The germline CDR1 and CDR2 sequences are SQVTM and ANQGSEA. The CDR3 has 10 residues.

This clonotype was counted a few times. The V and J genes are TRBV20-1 and TRBJ2-1; TRBD2 is a possible D gene (5 bases). Germline CDR1 is DFQATT and CDR2 is SNEGSKA (reference sequence). V was shortened by 3 bases and J by 6 bases, with 18 bases between the two germline ends. The CDR3 is made up of 15 amino acids. Here the CDR3 reads CSASLSLGSVNEQFF. The DNA for the CDR3 is TGCAGTGCTAGCCTCTCACTAGGGAGTGTCAATGAGCAGTTCTTC.